The 21 T cell receptor beta chains below were found in one sample sequenced in a study of sequential checkpoint blockade in melanoma. Treatment specified: randomized to nivolumab then ipilimumab (arm A) or the reverse (arm B). The repertoire was sequenced with immunoSEQ multiplex PCR; TCRdb's copy has only in-frame clones and lacks some. Of roughly 18,000 clones in the sample, under 65% were seen once. Sequences were derived from CD8+ T cells sorted from blood (inferred from file names), sampled from a patient given nivolumab and ipilimumab in sequence. These receptors were obtained from a human donor with melanoma.

This clone was detected only a few times. The chain employs TRBV15 and TRBJ1-1; TRBD1 aligns across 11 bases. Per the germline V gene, CDR1 is LNHNV and CDR2 is YYDKDF (reference sequence). With 2 bases clipped from V and 5 bases from J, the junction kept 13 bases outside the gene matches. The CDR3 is 18 amino acids. In DNA form, the CDR3 reads TGTGCCACCAGCAGATATTTACCGGGACAGGGGGGAGGGACTGAAGCTTTCTTT. Translating gives CATSRYLPGQGGGTEAFF.

The J gene is TRBJ2-5, the V gene TRBV9; no clear D gene. The J call is in doubt because the DNA end fits TRBJ2-7 better. Germline V lookup: CDR1 SGDLS, CDR2 YYNGEE. The CDR3 contains 11 residues. In DNA, the CDR3 is TGTGCCAGCAGCTCGAATAACGAGCAGTACTTC. Residues: CASSSNNEQYF.

The chain employs TRBV29-1 and TRBJ1-2; the match to TRBD1 covers 8 bases. Germline-derived CDR1 and CDR2 are SQVTM and ANQGSEA. V dropped 6 bases and J dropped 4; count of bases not matched to a gene: 10. The CDR3 contains 14 residues. The CDR3 bases are TGCAGCGTCCTACCGGGACAGGACCTCTATGGCTACACCTTC. This sequence encodes CSVLPGQDLYGYTF.

This sequence joins TRBV5-4 and TRBJ2-7; 8 nucleotides agree with TRBD2. The CDR3 loop spans 14 amino acids. In germline, CDR1 is SGHNT, CDR2 YYREEE (reference sequence). Trimming at V came to 2 bases and at J to 0 bases, leaving 1 base not matched to a gene. The CDR3 coding sequence is TGTGCCAGCAGCTTCGGGGGGGACTCCTACGAGCAGTACTTC. This encodes CASSFGGDSYEQYF.

About this clone: Sequence at one end of the junction differs from germline and may be a read error. V gene TRBV6-6 combines with J gene TRBJ2-5; 9 positions match TRBD2. In germline, CDR1 is MNHNY, CDR2 SVGAGI (reference sequence). CDR3 length: 14 residues. CDR3 amino acids: CASSLSGGQEAQYF. DNA for the CDR3: TGTGCCAGCAGTCTTAGCGGGGGCCAAGAGGCCCAGTACTTC.

This clone showed up just a few times. This chain uses TRBV18 with TRBJ2-5; D is perhaps TRBD1 (5 bases). The CDR3 spans 16 residues. Between the trimmed V and J ends, which lost 2 bases and 0 bases, there was a span of 13 bases. CDR1 is KGHSH, CDR2 LQKENI, per germline. CDR3: CASSPSGIGDQETQYF. The CDR3 nucleotides are TGTGCCAGCTCACCATCGGGTATAGGGGACCAAGAGACCCAGTACTTC.

V usage is TRBV4-2 and J usage is TRBJ2-7, with 10 bases identical to TRBD1. J was trimmed by 2 bases and V by 4 bases; bases with no gene match: 11. Germline CDR1 is LGHNA and CDR2 is YNFKEQ. CDR3 length equals 17 residues. Written as DNA, the CDR3 is TGTGCCAGCAGCCGCTTAAAGGGGGGGACAGGGGCCTACGAGCAGTACTTC. This sequence encodes CASSRLKGGTGAYEQYF.

This clone was seen a handful of times. CDR3 amino acids: CASSPGGGSRYEQYF. CDR3 DNA: TGTGCCAGCAGCCCCGGGGGGGGGTCTAGGTACGAGCAGTACTTC. V gene TRBV7-8 combines with J gene TRBJ2-7; 8 bases match TRBD2. Germline CDR1 SGHVS, CDR2 FQNEAQ. The CDR3 runs to 15 residues. V trimming: 5 bases; J trimming: 4 bases; junction bases outside the gene matches: 10. Together with reference TRBV7-8 and TRBJ2-7, the CDR3 gives the full variable domain: GAGVSQSPRYKVAKRGQDVALRCDPISGHVSLFWYQQALGQGPEFLTYFQNEAQLDKSGLPSDRFFAERPEGSVSTLKIQRTQQEDSAVYLCASSPGGGSRYEQYFGPGTRLTVT.

This clone has only a few counts. This rearrangement joins TRBV10-3 to TRBJ1-2, with D possibly being TRBD1 (5 bases). In germline, CDR1 is ENHRY, CDR2 SYGVKD. The CDR3 runs to 12 residues. Deletions cut 10 bases from V and 6 bases from J, with 15 bases between. The CDR3 sequence: CASSWGGDGYTF. Here the CDR3 DNA reads TGTGCCAGCAGCTGGGGGGGGGATGGCTACACCTTC.

The rearrangement links TRBV7-9 to TRBJ2-7, with a weak D call TRBD2 (5 bases). V gave up 5 bases and J gave up 3 bases, with 11 bases separating them. CDR1 and CDR2 from the germline V gene are SEHNR and FQNEAQ (reference sequence). The CDR3 contains 13 residues. CDR3 in amino acids: CASSPSGSYEQYF. The CDR3 DNA is TGTGCCAGCAGCCCGAGCGGCAGCTACGAGCAGTACTTC.

The gene calls are TRBV19 and TRBJ1-1; no reliable D call. This CDR3 is built from 13 residues. V was clipped by 5 bases and J by 0 bases, with 7 bases between them. In germline, CDR1 is LNHDA, CDR2 SQIVND (reference sequence). The CDR3 DNA reads as TGTGCCAGTAGTTCATCCCTGAACACTGAAGCTTTCTTT. Protein product: CASSSSLNTEAFF.

The chain employs TRBV10-3 and TRBJ1-6; 8 bases map to TRBD1. J was trimmed by 9 bases and V by 2 bases; bases with no gene match: 9. Germline V gene sequence: CDR1 ENHRY, CDR2 SYGVKD. The CDR3 loop spans 16 amino acids. CDR3 sequence: CAISETDRGSGSPLHF. The CDR3 DNA reads as TGTGCCATCAGTGAGACCGACAGGGGCTCGGGTTCACCCCTCCACTTT.

The chain uses TRBV28 and TRBJ1-1; D unclear. The CDR3 sequence is 15 residues long. Between the trimmed V and J ends, which lost 5 bases and 6 bases, there was a span of 19 bases. Germline V gene sequence: CDR1 MDHEN, CDR2 SYDVKM. The CDR3 DNA sequence: TGTGCCAGCAGTCCTCGGGGAGGGCACCTCGCTGAAGCTTTCTTT. Protein sequence: CASSPRGGHLAEAFF.

The chain uses TRBV7-9 and TRBJ2-4; D is undetermined. The length of the CDR3 is 15 residues. Trimming cost V 4 bases and J 5 bases, with 15 bases left between them. Germline V gives CDR1 SEHNR, CDR2 FQNEAQ (reference sequence). CDR3 residues: CASSSVRKAENIQYF. The CDR3 DNA reads as TGTGCCAGCAGCTCCGTCCGGAAGGCGGAAAACATTCAGTACTTC.

The genes are TRBV5-1 and TRBJ2-7; 9 bases map to TRBD1. The CDR3 has 15 amino acids. V gave up 4 bases and J gave up 3 bases; unmatched junction bases: 8. The germline gives CDR1 SGHRS, CDR2 YFSETQ. CDR3 loop: CASSPWTGEGYEQYF. The DNA for the CDR3 is TGCGCCAGCAGCCCGTGGACAGGGGAAGGCTACGAGCAGTACTTC.

The chain couples TRBV13 to TRBJ2-2; D is unclear. V was cut by 5 bases and J by 1 base, with 8 bases left in between. The CDR3 extends over 14 amino acids. Looked up from germline, CDR1 is PRHDT and CDR2 is FYEKMQ (reference sequence). The CDR3 loop reads CASSETGNTGELFF. CDR3 coding DNA: TGTGCCAGCAGCGAAACGGGGAACACCGGGGAGCTGTTTTTT.

The chain is built from TRBV10-2 and TRBJ2-5; possible D gene TRBD2, 7 bases. CDR1 is WSHSY and CDR2 is SAAADI in the germline V gene. V lost 8 bases, J lost 5 bases, and 15 bases lay in between. The CDR3 runs 13 residues. CDR3 region: CASLGGPLETQYF. Written as DNA, the CDR3 is TGCGCCAGCTTGGGGGGGCCTCTTGAGACCCAGTACTTC.

The J gene is TRBJ2-1, the V gene TRBV27; 12 nucleotides align to TRBD2. V lost 6 bases to trimming and J lost 10 bases; unmatched junction nucleotides: 10. Looked up from germline, CDR1 is MNHEY and CDR2 is SMNVEV (reference sequence). This CDR3 contains 15 residues. The CDR3, as DNA: TGTGCCAGCAGCTCGCTAGCGGGAGGGCCCCGCGAGCAGTTCTTC. Protein sequence: CASSSLAGGPREQFF.

This clone was seen only once. The chain uses TRBV6-6 and TRBJ2-2, with 8 bases identical to TRBD2. CDR1 is MNHNY and CDR2 is SVGAGI in the germline V gene (reference sequence). The CDR3 extends over 16 amino acids. Trimming removed 4 bases from V and 4 bases from J; junction bases left unmatched: 8. This CDR3 is CASSSHSGRGTGELFF. Here the CDR3 DNA reads TGTGCCAGCAGTTCCCATTCCGGGAGGGGCACCGGGGAGCTGTTTTTT.

This clone was counted a single time. The genes are TRBV6-5 and TRBJ1-5; the match to TRBD1 covers 7 bases. Germline CDR1 and CDR2: MNHEY and SVGAGI. This CDR3 is 14 amino acids long. With V trimmed by 0 bases and J by 7 bases, 3 bases remained unmatched. In nucleotides, the CDR3 is TGTGCCAGCAGTTACTCGAGGGGGCAACAGCCCCAGCATTTT. It translates to CASSYSRGQQPQHF.

A few counts support this clone. V is TRBV5-1 and J is TRBJ2-1; D is perhaps TRBD1 (6 bases). Trimming cost V 1 base and J 4 bases, with 12 bases left between them. This CDR3 has 15 residues. Germline V gene data show CDR1 as SGHRS and CDR2 as YFSETQ. CDR3 protein: CASSLTTTGYNEQFF. Written as DNA, the CDR3 is TGCGCCAGCAGCTTGACGACGACAGGATACAATGAGCAGTTCTTC.